The clone carrying this T cell receptor (beta chain) was seen more than once but under ten times. As yet, its antigen is unknown. This sample is part of a study of CD8 T cells in ankylosing spondylitis. Each CDR3 protein gets one entry after TCRdb re-called the 5' RACE reads with MiXCR. The repertoire holds approximately 200,000 distinct CDR3 sequences, with approximately 12% as singletons. Notes on the study in general: Peripheral blood samples showed relatively rare disease-linked clones, and these clones were CD8+.

The CDR3 runs to 13 residues. V was shortened by 5 bases and J by 5 bases, with 10 bases between the two germline ends. Germline V gene lookup returns CDR1 LNHNV and CDR2 YYDKDF (reference sequence). What was sequenced was blood, either unsorted or a sorted T cell fraction (not recorded which). This TCR was recovered from a female donor with ankylosing spondylitis or in good health (not recorded which). The chain links TRBV15 to TRBJ1-5; D is ambiguous. The CDR3 protein is CATSETSHQPQHF. Written as DNA, the CDR3 is TGTGCCACCAGCGAAACTTCGCATCAGCCCCAGCATTTT.